A selection of T cell receptor beta chains follows, all from one sample in a study of shared clonotypes between healthy human individuals. Clones were sequenced by immunoSEQ multiplex PCR, and TCRdb holds only the in-frame ones, with some missing. Here the sample spans about 95,000 clones, under 70% being singletons. The sequencing sample was made of memory CD8+ T cells sorted from blood. These receptors were obtained from a man aged 25 to 40 in good health. Each CDR3 is given with its conserved first and last residue. D genes are given only for firm matches. Rows give clone size only sometimes, using once, few, many, or a class for an expanded clone.

length	D	J	size	V	CDR3	DNA
14	.	TRBJ2-3	.	TRBV11-2	CASTSFGSTDTQYF	TGTGCCAGCACCTCCTTCGGCAGCACAGATACGCAGTATTTT
16	TRBD2	TRBJ2-3	.	TRBV4-3	CASSQAPSGSTDTQYF	TGCGCCAGCAGCCAAGCCCCTAGCGGAAGCACAGATACGCAGTATTTT
14	TRBD2	TRBJ2-1	.	TRBV13	CASNGREVSNEQFF	TGTGCCAGCAATGGGCGGGAGGTGTCCAATGAGCAGTTCTTC
15	TRBD1	TRBJ2-3	.	TRBV10-2	CASSDVTGMPDTQYF	TGCGCCAGCAGTGACGTGACAGGGATGCCAGATACGCAGTATTTT
14	.	TRBJ2-1	.	TRBV7-2	CASSGRNTFEKQFF	TGTGCCAGCAGCGGAAGAAACACGTTCGAGAAGCAGTTCTTC
14	.	TRBJ1-1	.	TRBV28	CASSPYVLNTEAFF	TGTGCCAGCAGTCCCTATGTGCTGAACACTGAAGCTTTCTTT
12	TRBD2	TRBJ2-3	.	TRBV9	CASSGTSGTQYF	TGTGCCAGCAGTGGAACAAGCGGGACCCAGTATTTT
14	TRBD2	TRBJ2-1	.	TRBV6-5	CASAGLAGFPEQFF	TGTGCCAGCGCGGGACTAGCGGGCTTCCCTGAGCAGTTCTTC
14	.	TRBJ1-2	.	TRBV11-2	CASSSTASNYGYTF	TGTGCCAGCAGTTCGACAGCGTCTAACTATGGCTACACCTTC
13	TRBD1	TRBJ1-5	.	TRBV10-3	CAIGTDSNQPQHF	TGTGCCATCGGGACAGATAGCAATCAGCCCCAGCATTTT
14	.	TRBJ2-5	.	TRBV6-5	CASSPLVEPETQYF	TGTGCCAGCAGTCCTCTCGTGGAGCCAGAGACCCAGTACTTC
16	.	TRBJ2-1	.	TRBV9	CASSGGRQVGFNEQFF	TGTGCCAGCAGCGGGGGGCGCCAGGTTGGTTTTAATGAGCAGTTCTTC
15	TRBD2	TRBJ2-1	.	TRBV6-4	CASSDGTSANNEQFF	TGTGCCAGCAGTGACGGGACTAGCGCCAACAATGAGCAGTTCTTC
16	.	TRBJ2-3	.	TRBV5-1	CASSFIQGSSTDTQYF	TGCGCCAGCAGCTTCATCCAGGGGTCGAGCACAGATACGCAGTATTTT
14	.	TRBJ2-3	few	TRBV7-8	CASSAQRSTDTQYF	TGTGCCAGCAGCGCCCAGCGGAGCACAGATACGCAGTATTTT
11	.	TRBJ1-1	.	TRBV20-1	CSPRVVTEAFF	TGCAGTCCAAGAGTGGTCACTGAAGCTTTCTTT
15	TRBD2	TRBJ2-1	.	TRBV6-4	CASGPTSGPGNEQFF	TGTGCCAGCGGACCGACTAGCGGTCCGGGCAATGAGCAGTTCTTC
11	.	TRBJ2-7	.	TRBV5-6	CASSSGPEQYF	TGTGCCAGCAGCTCGGGGCCCGAGCAGTACTTC
16	.	TRBJ1-4	.	TRBV7-9	CASSPPRGRSNEKLFF	TGTGCCAGCAGCCCCCCTCGGGGCCGGTCTAATGAAAAACTGTTTTTT
13	TRBD1	TRBJ2-7	.	TRBV5-1	CASSLGTEGEQYF	TGCGCCAGCAGTTTGGGGACAGAGGGCGAGCAGTACTTC
12	.	TRBJ2-7	.	TRBV2	CASSEGIDEQYF	TGTGCCAGCAGTGAAGGCATTGACGAGCAGTACTTC
13	.	TRBJ2-1	.	TRBV27	CASSLSLHNEQFF	TGTGCCAGCAGTTTATCGCTCCACAATGAGCAGTTCTTC
16	TRBD1	TRBJ1-1	.	TRBV9	CASSTRQGTVNTEAFF	TGTGCCAGCAGCACAAGACAGGGAACCGTGAACACTGAAGCTTTCTTT
15	TRBD2	TRBJ2-1	.	TRBV10-3	CAISEGTSGSNEQFF	TGTGCCATCAGTGAAGGGACTAGCGGGAGCAATGAGCAGTTCTTC
13	TRBD1	TRBJ1-2	few	TRBV19	CASSTGTGYGYTF	TGTGCCAGTAGTACCGGGACAGGCTATGGCTACACCTTC
14	.	TRBJ1-5	.	TRBV28	CASSEPRRGQPQHF	TGTGCCAGCAGTGAGCCCCGCCGGGGTCAGCCCCAGCATTTT
17	TRBD2	TRBJ2-5	.	TRBV7-7	CASSLISGRAGKETQYF	TGTGCTAGCAGCTTAATTAGCGGGAGGGCCGGTAAAGAGACCCAGTACTTC
14	.	TRBJ1-2	.	TRBV19	CASRTALRDYGYTF	TGTGCCAGCCGAACGGCCTTACGTGACTATGGCTACACCTTC